This T cell receptor (beta chain) stems from a study of blood T cell repertoires in COVID-19. Overall study context: COVID-19 samples, acute and convalescent, were from the United States, Italy and Spain. PBMCs, B-cell-depleted T cells, or T cells provided the cDNA or gDNA that made up the material.

The V end lost 3 bases, the J end lost 3 bases, and 6 bases lay between the germline ends. Germline loops: CDR1 ENHRY, CDR2 SYGVKD. This CDR3 contains 12 residues. Original processing notes: Amplification of reference gene primers provided the estimated nucleated cell counts. The table came from immunoSEQ multiplex PCR; TCRdb's copy has only in-frame clones and leaves some out. V and J calls and clone size are given by that table; D and trimming were obtained from the DNA. The sample has 15,000 to 20,000 clones, approximately 83% seen once. Sequencing was performed on peripheral blood. The genes are TRBV10-3 and TRBJ2-7, with D unresolved. The TCR originated in a human donor in a cohort sampled during active COVID-19. The CDR3 here is CAISEAYYEQYF. For the CDR3, the DNA is TGTGCCATCAGTGAAGCCTACTACGAGCAGTACTTC.